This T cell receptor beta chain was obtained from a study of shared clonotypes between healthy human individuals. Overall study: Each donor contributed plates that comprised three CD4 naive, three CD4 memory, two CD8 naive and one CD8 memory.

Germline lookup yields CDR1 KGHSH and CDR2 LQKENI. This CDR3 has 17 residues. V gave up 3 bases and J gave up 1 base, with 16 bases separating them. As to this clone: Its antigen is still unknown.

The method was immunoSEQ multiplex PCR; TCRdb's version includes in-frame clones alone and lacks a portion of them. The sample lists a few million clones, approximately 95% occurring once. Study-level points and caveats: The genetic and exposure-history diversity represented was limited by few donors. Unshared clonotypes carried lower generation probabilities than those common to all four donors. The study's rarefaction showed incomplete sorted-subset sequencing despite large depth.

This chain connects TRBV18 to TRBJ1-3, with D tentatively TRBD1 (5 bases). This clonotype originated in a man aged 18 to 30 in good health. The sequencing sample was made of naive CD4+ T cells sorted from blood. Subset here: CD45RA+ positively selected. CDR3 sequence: CASSPNSAGGSGNTIYF. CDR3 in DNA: TGTGCCAGCTCACCGAATTCCGCTGGGGGATCTGGAAACACCATATATTTT.